One sample yielded the 18 T cell receptor beta chains listed below, sequenced in a study of blood T cell repertoires in COVID-19. Profiled with immunoSEQ multiplex PCR; TCRdb holds only in-frame clones, not every one. This repertoire shows 140,000 to 150,000 clones, approximately 84% found once; its top ten account for around 3.2%. The source material was PBMCs or T cells enriched from blood (not recorded which). The receptors were gathered from a woman aged 45-59 years with acute COVID-19.

J is TRBJ2-1 and V is TRBV2, with 14 positions matching TRBD2. The CDR3 is 18 amino acids. In germline, CDR1 is SNHLY, CDR2 FYNNEI. The V segment lost 6 bases and the J segment 8 bases; nucleotides outside the gene matches: 15. The CDR3 loop reads CASRRRPGTSGSKDEQFF. CDR3 in DNA: TGTGCCAGCAGGCGCCGACCGGGGACTAGCGGGAGCAAGGATGAGCAGTTCTTC.

The J gene is TRBJ1-6, the V gene TRBV7-2, with D perhaps TRBD1 (5 bases). The CDR3 sequence is 15 residues long. V gave up 5 bases and J gave up 8 bases, with 16 bases separating them. Germline V gene data show CDR1 as SGHTA and CDR2 as FQGNSA. The CDR3 loop reads CASSTPGGAYSPLHF. The CDR3 DNA sequence: TGTGCCAGCAGCACCCCTGGCGGGGCGTATTCACCCCTCCACTTT.

This sequence joins TRBV6-2 or TRBV6-3 and TRBJ2-1; a weak D match, TRBD1 (5 bases). Trimming pared 6 bases from V and 3 bases from J, leaving 9 bases between. Germline lookup yields CDR1 MNHEY and CDR2 SVGEGT. This CDR3 contains 13 residues. The DNA of the CDR3 is TGTGCCAGCAGCCCCGACAGCTACAATGAGCAGTTCTTC. Protein product: CASSPDSYNEQFF.

This chain connects TRBV2 to TRBJ1-6, with a tentative D call TRBD1 (6 bases). The germline V gene encodes CDR1 SNHLY and CDR2 FYNNEI. This CDR3 contains 14 residues. The V end lost 8 bases, the J end lost 8 bases, and 16 bases lay between the germline ends. This CDR3 is CASRTGTTDSPLHF. CDR3 DNA sequence: TGTGCCAGCCGAACCGGGACAACGGATTCACCCCTCCACTTT.

CDR3 in amino acids: CASSIFQDFNQPQHF. CDR3 coding DNA: TGTGCCAGTAGTATCTTTCAGGATTTCAATCAGCCCCAGCATTTT. The V gene is TRBV19, the J gene TRBJ1-5; no clear D. The CDR3 runs 15 residues. Germline V gives CDR1 LNHDA, CDR2 SQIVND (reference sequence). Trimming removed 3 bases from V and 3 bases from J, with 12 bases in between.

The chain couples TRBV20-1 to TRBJ1-3; D is possibly TRBD1 (6 bases). Germline assignment: CDR1 DFQATT and CDR2 SNEGSKA (reference sequence). V lost 3 bases to trimming and J lost 3 bases, with 12 bases between them. This CDR3 is built from 14 residues. The DNA for the CDR3 is TGCAGTGCTAGTACAGGGCATCGTGGAAACACCATATATTTT. This codes for CSASTGHRGNTIYF.

This chain connects TRBV7-9 to TRBJ2-1, with TRBD2 as a possible D gene (6 bases). The V end was cut by 0 bases, the J end by 6 bases, with 15 bases between. CDR1 and CDR2 from the germline V gene are SEHNR and FQNEAQ (reference sequence). This CDR3 contains 16 residues. Here the CDR3 reads CASSLARLELINEQFF. The CDR3 region has the DNA TGTGCCAGCAGCTTAGCCCGACTAGAACTGATCAATGAGCAGTTCTTC.

The rearrangement links TRBV6-1 to TRBJ1-5; D perhaps matches TRBD1 (6 bases). Germline lookup yields CDR1 MNHNS and CDR2 SASEGT. V was shortened by 2 bases and J by 5 bases, with 10 bases between the two germline ends. The CDR3 covers 14 residues. As DNA, the CDR3 is TGTGCCAGCAGTGAACAGGGGCCTCATCAGCCCCAGCATTTT. Translating it yields CASSEQGPHQPQHF.

The chain is built from TRBV19 and TRBJ1-5; D possibly corresponds to TRBD1 (6 bases). The germline V gene encodes CDR1 LNHDA and CDR2 SQIVND (reference sequence). V was clipped by 4 bases and J by 6 bases, with 16 bases between them. The CDR3 length is 15 residues. CDR3 sequence: CASSTQGGKGQPQHF. CDR3 coding DNA: TGTGCCAGTAGTACTCAAGGGGGAAAGGGTCAGCCCCAGCATTTT.

The chain recombines TRBV14 with TRBJ2-5; 9 bases map to TRBD2. The germline V gene has CDR1 SGHDN and CDR2 FVKESK. This CDR3 spans 14 amino acids. The ends lost 1 base at V and 5 bases at J; junction bases unmatched: 2. CDR3 bases: TGTGCCAGCAGCCAAGTGGCGGGGGGGGAGACCCAGTACTTC. It is translated as CASSQVAGGETQYF.

The chain combines TRBV2 with TRBJ1-2, with no clear D. Germline loops: CDR1 SNHLY, CDR2 FYNNEI. This CDR3 comprises 14 residues. Trimming cost V 8 bases and J 5 bases, with 18 bases left between them. DNA of the CDR3: TGTGCCAGCGCCGAAGATGCGGCTGGGTATGGCTACACCTTC. This sequence encodes CASAEDAAGYGYTF.

The chain carries TRBV10-2 and TRBJ2-1; tentatively, D is TRBD2 (5 bases). Trimming removed 6 bases at V and 2 bases at J, with 11 bases between. Germline assignment: CDR1 WSHSY and CDR2 SAAADI. The CDR3 covers 14 residues. CDR3 amino acids: CASRPGETYNEQFF. The CDR3 DNA is TGCGCCAGCAGACCCGGGGAAACCTACAATGAGCAGTTCTTC.

The V and J genes are TRBV7-3 and TRBJ1-1; maybe TRBD1 (5 bases). From germline, CDR1 is SGHTA and CDR2 FQGTGA. V lost 5 bases, J lost 6 bases, and 13 bases lay in between. The CDR3 is 13 residues long. The CDR3 loop is CASSPSQGAEAFF. In DNA, the CDR3 is TGTGCCAGCAGCCCAAGTCAGGGCGCTGAAGCTTTCTTT.

This clone is a singleton in its sample. The chain has TRBV6-5 and TRBJ1-1; 7 nucleotides agree with TRBD1. The V segment lost 4 bases and the J segment 0 bases; nucleotides outside the gene matches: 8. In germline, CDR1 is MNHEY, CDR2 SVGAGI. CDR3 length equals 16 residues. This CDR3 reads CASSLSGTAMNTEAFF. Written as DNA, the CDR3 is TGTGCCAGCAGTTTGTCCGGGACAGCAATGAACACTGAAGCTTTCTTT.

The chain combines TRBV4-1 with TRBJ1-1; D unresolved. CDR3 length: 15 amino acids. The V gene lost 7 bases and the J gene lost 0 bases, with 15 bases spanning the gap. The germline gives CDR1 MGHRA, CDR2 YSYEKL. The CDR3 sequence: CASTREGSLNTEAFF. The DNA of the CDR3 is TGCGCCAGCACCCGGGAAGGGTCCCTGAACACTGAAGCTTTCTTT.

This rearrangement joins TRBV10-3 to TRBJ1-1, with a weak D call TRBD1 (5 bases). The CDR3 length is 14 residues. V was shortened by 8 bases and J by 0 bases, with 13 bases between the two germline ends. Germline-derived CDR1 and CDR2 are ENHRY and SYGVKD. Here the CDR3 reads CAIQRQRMNTEAFF. Written as DNA, the CDR3 is TGTGCCATCCAACGACAGAGGATGAACACTGAAGCTTTCTTT.

The V gene is TRBV9, the J gene TRBJ2-3; D remains ambiguous. The CDR3 length is 15 residues. V was cut by 3 bases and J by 0 bases, with 11 bases left in between. The germline gives CDR1 SGDLS, CDR2 YYNGEE. CDR3 residues: CASSGQAVSTDTQYF. The CDR3 bases are TGTGCCAGCAGCGGCCAGGCTGTTAGCACAGATACGCAGTATTTT.

The genes are TRBV9 and TRBJ2-2; a possible D gene is TRBD1 (8 bases). Trimming removed 7 bases from V and 1 base from J, with 17 bases in between. This CDR3 has 16 amino acids. Germline CDR1 and CDR2: SGDLS and YYNGEE. CDR3 region: CASRQGASGNTGELFF. In DNA, the CDR3 is TGTGCCAGCCGCCAGGGGGCTAGCGGGAACACCGGGGAGCTGTTTTTT.